This entry lists 12 T cell receptor beta chains sequenced from one sample in a study of siplizumab effects on memory and regulatory T cells. Using immunoSEQ multiplex PCR, the repertoire was profiled, and TCRdb retains in-frame clones only, with some absent. There are more than 45,000 clones in the sample; 85% to 95% occur only once, and 38% lies in the top ten. Sequencing was carried out using CD8+ T cells sorted from blood. Receptor source: a human donor in good health.

The chain links TRBV7-9 to TRBJ2-1, with 8 bases aligning to TRBD1. J lost 8 bases, V lost 10 bases, and 16 bases had no gene match. The CDR3 runs 15 residues. Germline assignment: CDR1 SEHNR and CDR2 FQNEAQ (reference sequence). DNA for the CDR3: TGTGCCACCGCTTTTTCCAGGGGGCGTAACGATGAGCAGTTCTTC. This sequence encodes CATAFSRGRNDEQFF. The entire variable domain, with the rest obtained from reference TRBV7-9 and TRBJ2-1, is as follows: DTGVSQNPRHKITKRGQNVTFRCDPISEHNRLYWYRQTLGQGPEFLTYFQNEAQLEKSRLLSDRFSAERPKGSFSTLEIQRTEQGDSAMYLCATAFSRGRNDEQFFGPGTRLTVL.

This clone is a singleton in its sample. One end of the junction fails to match germline, which may point to a read error. The chain uses TRBV7-7 and TRBJ2-5; 10 positions match TRBD2. CDR1 SSHAT and CDR2 FNYEAQ come from the germline V gene (reference sequence). The CDR3 spans 15 residues. The CDR3 reads CASSLSSGRAETQYF. In DNA, the CDR3 is TGTGCTAGCAGCTTATCAAGCGGGAGGGCTGAGACCCAGTACTTC.

The DNA of the CDR3 is TGCGCCAGCAGCCAACAATTCGACAGGGGGCTCACCGGGGAGCTGTTTTTT. Protein product: CASSQQFDRGLTGELFF. The rearrangement uses TRBV4-1 and TRBJ2-2, with TRBD1 matching 10 bases. Trimming cost V 2 bases and J 4 bases; bases outside gene matches: 7. The CDR3 has 17 residues. The germline V gene encodes CDR1 MGHRA and CDR2 YSYEKL.

CDR3: CSVLRYEQFF. The CDR3 DNA reads TGCAGCGTCTTAAGGTATGAGCAGTTCTTC. The chain couples TRBV29-1 to TRBJ2-1; D remains unclear. This CDR3 comprises 10 residues. Germline lookup yields CDR1 SQVTM and CDR2 ANQGSEA. With 6 bases removed from V and 8 bases from J, the gap between germline ends came to 8 bases.

CDR3 in DNA: TGCGCCAGCGCCTTCGAGGGGCCCTTGGCCGAGCAGTACTTC. Translation: CASAFEGPLAEQYF. This chain joins TRBV5-1 and TRBJ2-7; D may be TRBD1 or TRBD2 (5 bases each). Trimming left V 7 bases short and J 6 bases short, with 20 bases between. The CDR3 contains 14 residues. Germline V CDR1 and CDR2: SGHRS, YFSETQ.

The V call is TRBV4-1, the J call TRBJ2-1, with 11 bases matching TRBD2. Germline CDR1 MGHRA, CDR2 YSYEKL. V was clipped by 5 bases and J by 3 bases; unmatched bases: 21. This CDR3 is built from 21 residues. In nucleotides, the CDR3 is TGCGCCAGCAGCTTGCGTTCGGACTCCCCGACTAGCGGGACCCTCTACAATGAGCAGTTCTTC. As protein: CASSLRSDSPTSGTLYNEQFF.

The V gene is TRBV5-8, the J gene TRBJ2-1; D gene uncertain. CDR1 SGHTS and CDR2 YDEGEE come from the germline V gene. With 3 bases removed from V and 2 bases from J, the gap between germline ends came to 12 bases. The CDR3 is made up of 15 amino acids. The CDR3: CASSSGSTTYNEQFF. The CDR3 DNA reads TGTGCCAGCAGCTCGGGCAGCACTACCTACAATGAGCAGTTCTTC.

J is TRBJ2-3 and V is TRBV27, with D perhaps TRBD1 or TRBD2 (5 bases each). The CDR3 totals 14 residues. Trimming removed 2 bases from V and 2 bases from J, with 8 bases in between. In germline, CDR1 is MNHEY, CDR2 SMNVEV (reference sequence). CDR3 protein: CASSLGGNTDTQYF. The CDR3 bases are TGTGCCAGCAGTTTAGGGGGAAACACAGATACGCAGTATTTT.

The chain uses TRBV4-3 and TRBJ2-1; perhaps D is TRBD1 or TRBD2 (5 bases each). The CDR3 spans 17 residues. Germline CDR1 LGHNA, CDR2 YSLEER. V dropped 0 bases and J dropped 4 bases, with 16 bases sitting between them. CDR3 bases: TGCGCCAGCAGCCAAGACGGTCTACTGGGGGAATACAATGAGCAGTTCTTC. Protein product: CASSQDGLLGEYNEQFF.

V gene TRBV5-1 combines with J gene TRBJ1-5; a possible D gene is TRBD1 (5 bases). Germline V lookup: CDR1 SGHRS, CDR2 YFSETQ. Trimming took 0 bases from V and 6 from J, leaving 13 bases between them. This CDR3 is 15 amino acids long. The CDR3 DNA reads as TGCGCCAGCAGCTTGGAGGGCAGGGAGGGTCAGCCCCAGCATTTT. Residues: CASSLEGREGQPQHF.

The chain couples TRBV7-9 to TRBJ2-5; 9 bases match TRBD2. Trimming cost V 7 bases and J 3 bases; bases outside gene matches: 9. CDR1 is SEHNR, CDR2 FQNEAQ, per germline (reference sequence). The CDR3 is made up of 15 amino acids. CDR3 region: CASNEVGLAKETQYF. CDR3 nucleotides: TGTGCCAGCAACGAAGTGGGACTAGCCAAAGAGACCCAGTACTTC.

This clone showed up just once. This rearrangement joins TRBV5-6 to TRBJ2-5, with 10 bases matching TRBD1. Germline V gene data show CDR1 as SGHDT and CDR2 as YYEEEE. The CDR3 contains 15 residues. Losses at the gene ends were 7 bases for V and 5 bases for J; bases not matched to a gene: 11. CDR3 sequence reads: CASFPRDRGGETQYF. CDR3 bases: TGTGCCAGCTTCCCCCGGGACAGGGGTGGTGAGACCCAGTACTTC.